This T cell receptor (beta chain) was sequenced for a study of CD8+ T cells in alopecia areata. Study-level background: It was oral tofacitinib, at 5 to 10 mg twice daily, that treated patients received.

Sequencing templates came from extracted RNA that was reverse transcribed into cDNA. The data were produced by immunoSEQ multiplex PCR, yet TCRdb's version contains in-frame clones alone and is incomplete. The profile shows fewer than 25,000 clones, 50% to 75% of them singletons. Treatment noted: oral pan-JAK inhibitor, 5-10 mg twice daily. Alopecia areata patients provided lesional scalp punch biopsies and peripheral blood, both collected for the study. Looked up from germline, CDR1 is PRHDT and CDR2 is FYEKMQ (reference sequence). The trim removed 6 bases at V and 8 bases at J, leaving 9 bases unmatched. This CDR3 comprises 14 residues.

This chain joins TRBV13 and TRBJ2-2, with 7 bases aligning to TRBD1. The specimen comprised skin, sampled at week 4, from a patient treated with tofacitinib. The sequence derives from a human donor with alopecia areata. The CDR3 is CASSYKTGQGELFF. The CDR3 DNA sequence: TGTGCCAGCAGTTATAAGACAGGGCAAGGGGAGCTGTTTTTT. Using reference TRBV13 and TRBJ2-2 for the parts outside the CDR3, the full variable domain is AAGVIQSPRHLIKEKRETATLKCYPIPRHDTVYWYQQGPGQDPQFLISFYEKMQSDKGSIPDRFSAQQFSDYHSELNMSSLELGDSALYFCASSYKTGQGELFFGEGSRLTVL.